This T cell receptor (beta chain) derives from a study of blood T cell repertoires in COVID-19. Study at large: PBMCs, B-cell-depleted T cells, or T cells provided the cDNA or gDNA that made up the material.

Enrolled during active infection, Seattle patients were then followed longitudinally. The CDR3 spans 14 residues. The V and J ends lost 7 bases and 1 base respectively, with 11 bases between them. Germline CDR1 and CDR2: MNHEY and SMNVEV (reference sequence). In the authors' workflow: Quantification of nucleated cells was approximated via reference gene primer amplification. Generated by immunoSEQ multiplex PCR, the TCRdb table keeps only in-frame clones and is missing some. The V and J calls and the clone size are those of that table, but D and trimming were determined from the DNA. The sample consists of 410,000 or so clones, about 91% of them appearing once.

The sample taken for sequencing was peripheral blood. The chain has TRBV27 and TRBJ1-5; D gene ambiguous. The TCR sequence derives from a woman aged 40 to 50 with COVID-19, enrolled during active disease. The CDR3 here is CASTPVPSNQPQHF. DNA of the CDR3: TGTGCCAGCACCCCGGTACCGAGCAATCAGCCCCAGCATTTT.